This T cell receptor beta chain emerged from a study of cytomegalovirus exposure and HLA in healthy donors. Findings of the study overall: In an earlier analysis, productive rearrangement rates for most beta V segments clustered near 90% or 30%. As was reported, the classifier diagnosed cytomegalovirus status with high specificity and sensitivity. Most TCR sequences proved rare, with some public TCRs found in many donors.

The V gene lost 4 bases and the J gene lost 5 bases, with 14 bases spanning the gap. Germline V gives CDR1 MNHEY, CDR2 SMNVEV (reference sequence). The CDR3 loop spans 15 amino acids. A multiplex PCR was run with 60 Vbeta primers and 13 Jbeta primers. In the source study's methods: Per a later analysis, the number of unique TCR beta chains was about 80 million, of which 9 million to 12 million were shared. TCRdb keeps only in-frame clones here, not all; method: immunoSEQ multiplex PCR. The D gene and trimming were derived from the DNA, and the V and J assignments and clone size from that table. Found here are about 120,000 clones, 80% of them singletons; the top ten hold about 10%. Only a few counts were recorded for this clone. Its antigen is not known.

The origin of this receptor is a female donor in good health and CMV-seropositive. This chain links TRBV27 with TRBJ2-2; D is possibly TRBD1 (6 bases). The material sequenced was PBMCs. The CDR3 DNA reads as TGTGCCAGCAGTTGGTGGATAGGGGGAACCGGGGAGCTGTTTTTT. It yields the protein CASSWWIGGTGELFF.